Each of the 30 T cell receptor beta chains below was sequenced from the same sample in a study of T cells in Graves' hyperthyroidism and ophthalmopathy. TCR beta CDR3 regions were amplified from RNA. TCR CDR3 regions were first amplified by RT-PCR with HTBI primers. TCRdb redid the calling of the multiplex PCR reads with MiXCR, one entry per CDR3 protein. The data hold over 400,000 distinct CDR3 sequences, with approximately 23% observed a single time. The source material was blood. These receptors were obtained from a woman aged 65 to 85 with Graves' ophthalmopathy.

In its sample, this clonotype was seen a few times. The rearrangement uses TRBV3-1 and TRBJ2-7; D is unclear. The CDR3 contains 11 residues. Germline CDR1 LGHDT, CDR2 YNNKEL (reference sequence). V was trimmed by 7 bases and J by 4 bases, leaving 8 bases between them. CDR3 DNA: TGTGCCAGCATCAACCTATACGAGCAGTACTTC. This encodes CASINLYEQYF.

This clonotype was picked up many times. Written as DNA, the CDR3 is TGCAGTGCTGGGGGGGGGGCGATGAACACTGAAGCTTTCTTT. The encoded protein is CSAGGGAMNTEAFF. The gene calls are TRBV20-1 and TRBJ1-1; perhaps TRBD1 as D (6 bases). The CDR3 loop spans 14 amino acids. The V end lost 5 bases, the J end lost 0 bases, and 13 bases lay between the germline ends. Germline lookup yields CDR1 DFQATT and CDR2 SNEGSKA (reference sequence).

This clonotype was detected ten times or more. This chain connects TRBV2 to TRBJ2-1, with TRBD2 matching 12 bases. This CDR3 comprises 15 residues. Germline V gene lookup returns CDR1 SNHLY and CDR2 FYNNEI. J was trimmed by 5 bases and V by 5 bases; bases with no gene match: 4. Here the CDR3 DNA reads TGTGCCAGCAGTCGACTAGCGGGAGACAACAATGAGCAGTTCTTC. It codes for CASSRLAGDNNEQFF. Variable domain in full (rest from reference TRBV2 and TRBJ2-1): EPEVTQTPSHQVTQMGQEVILRCVPISNHLYFYWYRQILGQKVEFLVSFYNNEISEKSEIFDDQFSVERPDGSNFTLKIRSTKLEDSAMYFCASSRLAGDNNEQFFGPGTRLTVL.

This clonotype was found a few times. The chain joins TRBV19 to TRBJ1-5, with no clear D. The ends were cut back, 1 base at V and 2 bases at J, with 3 bases in the middle. The CDR3 totals 13 residues. Germline assignment: CDR1 LNHDA and CDR2 SQIVND (reference sequence). CDR3 bases: TGTGCCAGTAGTATAGGAGGCAATCAGCCCCAGCATTTT. Translation gives CASSIGGNQPQHF.

This clonotype was counted at least ten times. J is TRBJ1-6 and V is TRBV7-2; 7 nucleotides agree with TRBD1. CDR1 and CDR2 (germline): SGHTA, FQGNSA. The CDR3 is 16 amino acids. V trimming: 3 bases; J trimming: 6 bases; junction bases outside the gene matches: 8. The chain's CDR3 is CASSFVPGQFNSPLHF. The CDR3 DNA reads TGTGCCAGCAGCTTCGTACCGGGACAGTTTAATTCACCCCTCCACTTT.

The sample holds many counts of this clonotype. The chain links TRBV2 to TRBJ2-1; the match to TRBD1 covers 7 bases. The CDR3 has 16 residues. The trim removed 7 bases at V and 0 bases at J, leaving 9 bases unmatched. Per germline, CDR1 SNHLY and CDR2 FYNNEI. CDR3 loop: CASNPVRGNSYNEQFF. In DNA form, the CDR3 reads TGTGCCAGCAATCCGGTCAGGGGGAACTCCTACAATGAGCAGTTCTTC.

The rearrangement joins TRBV19 to TRBJ1-1; D remains unclear. V lost 7 bases, J lost 5 bases, and 23 bases lay in between. Per germline, CDR1 LNHDA and CDR2 SQIVND (reference sequence). CDR3 length equals 16 residues. The CDR3, as DNA: TGTGCCAGTATCGAAACCCCCACCCTAGTAGGGACTGAAGCTTTCTTT. Encoded protein: CASIETPTLVGTEAFF.

This clonotype was recorded a few times. The chain combines TRBV28 with TRBJ2-5, with 7 bases aligning to TRBD2. This CDR3 has 14 amino acids. Losses at the gene ends were 6 bases for V and 11 bases for J; bases not matched to a gene: 15. CDR1 MDHEN and CDR2 SYDVKM come from the germline V gene. The CDR3 reads CASSLGWSGGGQYF. CDR3 coding DNA: TGTGCCAGCAGCCTAGGTTGGTCGGGAGGTGGGCAGTACTTC.

The genes are TRBV14 and TRBJ2-5; 9 bases align to TRBD1. After removal of 0 bases from V and 5 bases from J, the junction contained 10 bases not matched to a gene. The CDR3 consists of 17 residues. Looked up from germline, CDR1 is SGHDN and CDR2 is FVKESK. In DNA, the CDR3 is TGTGCCAGCAGCCAAGATAGAGGGACAGGGAGTGCGGAGACCCAGTACTTC. It specifies CASSQDRGTGSAETQYF.

This clonotype was counted only a few times. The chain carries TRBV12-3 or TRBV12-4 and TRBJ1-2, with 8 bases identical to TRBD1. CDR3 length: 12 amino acids. V lost 6 bases, J lost 8 bases, and 5 bases stayed unmatched. The CDR3 sequence is CASSPGGWGYTF. CDR3 bases: TGTGCCAGCAGCCCAGGGGGCTGGGGCTACACCTTC.

The chain recombines TRBV3-1 with TRBJ2-2; tentatively, D is TRBD1 or TRBD2 (6 bases each). CDR1 is LGHDT, CDR2 YNNKEL, per germline (reference sequence). The CDR3 consists of 18 residues. The V gene lost 0 bases and the J gene lost 0 bases, with 14 bases spanning the gap. The CDR3 here is CASSQDATRGANTGELFF. CDR3 in DNA: TGTGCCAGCAGCCAAGACGCTACGAGGGGGGCGAACACCGGGGAGCTGTTTTTT.

Note on this clonotype: One base away lies a much larger clone, so this may be a sequencing read error. The chain links TRBV11-2 to TRBJ2-1; 8 nucleotides match TRBD2. The CDR3 runs to 15 residues. The V and J ends lost 7 bases and 1 base, in that order; junction bases with no gene match: 6. Germline V lookup: CDR1 SGHAT, CDR2 FQNNGV. The CDR3 DNA sequence: TGTGCCAGCACCGCTAGCGGGTTGTCCTACAATGAGCAGTTCTTC. This codes for CASTASGLSYNEQFF.

In this sample, this clonotype turned up a few times. The rearrangement links TRBV9 to TRBJ2-1; 7 bases align to TRBD1. V gave up 0 bases and J gave up 5 bases; unmatched junction bases: 14. CDR3 length: 18 amino acids. CDR1 and CDR2 (germline): SGDLS, YYNGEE. DNA for the CDR3: TGTGCCAGCAGCGTAGGCCCGCGCGGACAGGTTGGACACAATGAGCAGTTCTTC. This encodes CASSVGPRGQVGHNEQFF.

This clonotype was seen only a few times. The J gene is TRBJ2-7, the V gene TRBV12-3 or TRBV12-4; 15 positions match TRBD2. Trimming cost V 5 bases and J 9 bases; bases outside gene matches: 5. The CDR3 has 14 residues. Written as DNA, the CDR3 is TGTGCCAGCAGTCTCGGACTAGCGGGAGGGCGGCAGTACTTC. As protein: CASSLGLAGGRQYF.

This clonotype appeared many times. This chain joins TRBV12-3 or TRBV12-4 and TRBJ1-6, with D possibly TRBD1 on 6 matching bases. The germline V and J ends were trimmed by 5 bases and 10 bases, with 18 bases remaining between them. The CDR3 is 15 amino acids. CDR3 sequence reads: CASSPGGGAWSPLHF. CDR3 in DNA: TGTGCCAGCAGTCCCGGCGGGGGGGCTTGGTCACCCCTCCACTTT.

V usage is TRBV9 and J usage is TRBJ1-1; D call uncertain. The CDR3 loop spans 13 amino acids. CDR1 and CDR2 from the germline V gene are SGDLS and YYNGEE. The V gene lost 1 base and the J gene lost 6 bases, with 10 bases spanning the gap. CDR3 region: CASSVYPGSEAFF. CDR3 nucleotide sequence: TGTGCCAGCAGCGTATACCCCGGGTCTGAAGCTTTCTTT.

This rearrangement joins TRBV10-2 to TRBJ1-5; D gene uncertain. Germline CDR1 and CDR2: WSHSY and SAAADI. CDR3 length equals 10 residues. Trimming removed 9 bases at V and 7 bases at J, with 7 bases between. The CDR3 bases are TGCGCCAGTTTCGGGCAGCCCCAGCATTTT. Its translation: CASFGQPQHF.

This clonotype was seen only a few times. The rearrangement links TRBV12-3 or TRBV12-4 to TRBJ1-1; tentatively, D is TRBD1 (5 bases). The CDR3 is made up of 17 amino acids. Deletions cut 7 bases from V and 7 bases from J, with 28 bases between. Here the CDR3 DNA reads TGTGCCAGCACCAATGCGGGTACAGGAGGTTTAACGGGTGAAGCTTTCTTT. Its translation is CASTNAGTGGLTGEAFF.

With respect to this clonotype: The junction and the germline gene differ at one end; a read error may be behind it. In DNA, the CDR3 is TGCAGTGCTTTAGGGACTAGCGGGAGGGCCAGAAACATTCAGTACTTC. It encodes CSALGTSGRARNIQYF. This sequence joins TRBV20-1 and TRBJ2-4, with TRBD2 identical over 16 bases. There are 16 residues in the CDR3. Germline V gene sequence: CDR1 DFQATT, CDR2 SNEGSKA (reference sequence).

This clonotype was seen only a few times. The chain recombines TRBV7-9 with TRBJ2-1; 8 bases are shared with TRBD2. Germline V lookup: CDR1 SEHNR, CDR2 FQNEAQ (reference sequence). After removal of 1 base from V and 12 bases from J, the junction contained 8 bases not matched to a gene. This CDR3 has 14 residues. CDR3 bases: TGTGCCAGCAGCTTAGTTAACGGGAGGGCCTTGCAGTTCTTC. Amino acid sequence: CASSLVNGRALQFF.

The gene calls are TRBV18 and TRBJ2-2; perhaps TRBD1 as D (6 bases). The CDR3 spans 15 residues. The V end was cut by 3 bases, the J end by 4 bases, with 12 bases between. CDR1 and CDR2 (germline): KGHSH, LQKENI. Written as DNA, the CDR3 is TGTGCCAGCTCACCGAACACAGGGAGCACCGGGGAGCTGTTTTTT. This encodes CASSPNTGSTGELFF.

The rearrangement joins TRBV10-3 to TRBJ2-7; 8 bases fit TRBD1. Germline trimming cut 10 bases from V and 0 bases from J; bases unmatched to any gene: 5. The length of the CDR3 is 13 residues. Per germline, CDR1 ENHRY and CDR2 SYGVKD. The DNA for the CDR3 is TGTGCCAGCCGGGACAGGTCCTCCTACGAGCAGTACTTC. Protein product: CASRDRSSYEQYF.

This clonotype was counted between two and nine times. The gene calls are TRBV3-1 and TRBJ1-1; a possible D gene is TRBD1 (5 bases). CDR1 and CDR2 (germline): LGHDT, YNNKEL (reference sequence). V gave up 2 bases and J gave up 11 bases, with 15 bases separating them. The CDR3 extends over 13 amino acids. CDR3 loop: CASSQFPGLGAFF. In DNA, the CDR3 is TGTGCCAGCAGCCAATTCCCAGGGTTGGGCGCTTTCTTT.

This clonotype was recorded a few times. The chain has TRBV12-3 or TRBV12-4 and TRBJ2-7; possible D gene TRBD1, 6 bases. CDR3 length: 14 residues. Trimming took off 2 bases at V and 3 bases at J, with 11 bases between the two ends. The CDR3 spells CASSLLFRGYEQYF. The CDR3 nucleotides read TGTGCCAGCAGTTTATTGTTCAGGGGCTACGAGCAGTACTTC.

This clonotype turned up a few times. The chain joins TRBV6-2 or TRBV6-3 to TRBJ2-4, with TRBD1 matching over 7 bases. This CDR3 has 13 residues. The J segment lost 10 bases and the V segment lost 7 bases, leaving 10 bases of the junction unmatched. CDR1 is MNHEY and CDR2 is SVGEGT in the germline V gene. CDR3 loop: CASKEPGQKIQYF. In DNA form, the CDR3 reads TGTGCCAGCAAAGAACCGGGACAGAAAATTCAGTACTTC.

This clonotype appeared a few times. This chain joins TRBV20-1 and TRBJ1-3, with D possibly TRBD1 on 6 matching bases. The CDR3 runs to 14 residues. Trimming shortened V by 6 bases and J by 3 bases, and 15 bases separated the two germline ends. Per the germline V gene, CDR1 is DFQATT and CDR2 is SNEGSKA (reference sequence). CDR3 nucleotides: TGCAGTGCCAGCAAGGACAGCCGTGGAAACACCATATATTTT. The encoded protein is CSASKDSRGNTIYF.

This clonotype was detected ten times or more. The chain uses TRBV28 and TRBJ2-3; the D is unclear. With 8 bases removed from V and 4 bases from J, the gap between germline ends came to 22 bases. From germline, CDR1 is MDHEN and CDR2 SYDVKM. CDR3 size: 16 residues. CDR3 in amino acids: CASGNGLRALADTQYF. The CDR3 DNA reads as TGTGCCAGCGGAAACGGGTTGCGCGCCCTAGCAGATACGCAGTATTTT.

This clonotype has at least ten counts. The chain couples TRBV7-3 to TRBJ2-1, with 11 nucleotides matching TRBD2. Germline CDR1 reads SGHTA; CDR2 reads FQGTGA. CDR3 length equals 16 residues. The V gene end was trimmed by 5 bases and the J gene end by 4 bases; junction bases not matched to a gene: 7. CDR3 sequence: CASSKLAGARYNEQFF. The CDR3 DNA sequence: TGTGCCAGCAGCAAACTAGCGGGAGCTCGGTACAATGAGCAGTTCTTC.

At least ten counts were recorded for this clonotype. The chain recombines TRBV12-3 or TRBV12-4 with TRBJ1-1, with a weak D call TRBD1 (6 bases). Trimming left V 10 bases short and J 4 bases short, with 19 bases between. The CDR3 consists of 14 residues. This CDR3 is CATGQRADGTEAFF. CDR3 nucleotide sequence: TGTGCCACCGGACAGCGGGCCGATGGCACTGAAGCTTTCTTT.

The chain couples TRBV5-5 to TRBJ2-7; TRBD2 agrees at 11 bases. Germline V CDR1 and CDR2: SGHKS, YYEKEE (reference sequence). Trimming cost V 4 bases and J 6 bases; bases outside gene matches: 6. The CDR3 is 14 residues long. DNA for the CDR3: TGTGCCAGCAGCAAAGGGACTAGCGGTACCGAGCAGTACTTC. This encodes CASSKGTSGTEQYF.